Presented here are 12 T cell receptor beta chains from one specimen sequenced in a study of early T cells in non-severe SARS-CoV-2 infection. MiXCR was run by TCRdb on the 5' RACE reads, yielding one entry per CDR3 protein. The data show about 26,000 distinct CDR3 sequences, 4% to 5% seen once. The sequencing sample was made of whole blood. The source is an adult who was a healthcare worker with PCR-confirmed SARS-CoV-2 infection or an uninfected control (not recorded which).

This clonotype is medium-sized. V and J are TRBV7-2 and TRBJ1-5; unclear D gene. The ends were cut back, 5 bases at V and 0 bases at J, with 11 bases in the middle. CDR1 SGHTA and CDR2 FQGNSA come from the germline V gene. The CDR3 spans 15 residues. The CDR3 nucleotides read TGTGCCAGCAGCCGTGACTATTATAGCAATCAGCCCCAGCATTTT. Its protein product is CASSRDYYSNQPQHF.

In this sample, this clonotype turned up many times. This rearrangement joins TRBV5-4 to TRBJ1-1; D remains ambiguous. The CDR3 is 13 amino acids. Trimming took off 5 bases at V and 3 bases at J, with 11 bases between the two ends. Germline-derived CDR1 and CDR2 are SGHNT and YYREEE (reference sequence). The CDR3 loop is CASRPVGDTEAFF. DNA for the CDR3: TGTGCCAGCAGACCCGTTGGAGACACTGAAGCTTTCTTT.

This clonotype was detected ten times or more. The germline gene is not matched at one end of the junction; a read error may be the cause. The chain is built from TRBV6-1 and TRBJ1-4, with D unclear. The CDR3 covers 13 residues. Looked up from germline, CDR1 is MNHNS and CDR2 is SASEGT. The CDR3 protein is CASSENTGEELFF. CDR3 in DNA: TGTGCCAGCAGTGAAAACACCGGTGAAGAACTGTTTTTT.

This clonotype was observed at least ten times. The V call is TRBV20-1, the J call TRBJ2-7; TRBD2 matches at 10 bases. The CDR3 has 15 amino acids. V trimming: 6 bases; J trimming: 0 bases; junction bases outside the gene matches: 8. The germline V gene has CDR1 DFQATT and CDR2 SNEGSKA (reference sequence). This chain's CDR3 is CSALRASGSSYEQYF. CDR3 nucleotides: TGCAGTGCCCTTCGGGCTAGCGGGAGCTCCTACGAGCAGTACTTC.

The sample holds a few counts of this clonotype. V is TRBV11-2 and J is TRBJ2-3; 12 nucleotides agree with TRBD2. Germline values: CDR1 SGHAT, CDR2 FQNNGV. Trimming cost V 2 bases and J 6 bases; bases outside gene matches: 6. The CDR3 extends over 16 amino acids. The CDR3 loop reads CASSLRLAGGQDTQYF. CDR3 in DNA: TGTGCCAGCAGCTTAAGGCTAGCGGGAGGGCAGGATACGCAGTATTTT.

This clonotype was recorded a few times. The chain uses TRBV20-1 and TRBJ1-2, with 7 bases lining up with TRBD1. With 5 bases clipped from V and 7 bases from J, the junction kept 13 bases outside the gene matches. In germline, CDR1 is DFQATT, CDR2 SNEGSKA (reference sequence). The CDR3 is 14 residues long. The CDR3 DNA is TGCAGTGCTGAGGGGGTGACAGGGTATACTGGCTACACCTTC. It yields the protein CSAEGVTGYTGYTF.

This clonotype was recorded at least ten times. J is TRBJ1-2 and V is TRBV27; perhaps TRBD1 as D (5 bases). The CDR3 is made up of 14 amino acids. Trimming removed 6 bases from V and 1 base from J, with 12 bases in between. The germline V gene has CDR1 MNHEY and CDR2 SMNVEV (reference sequence). The CDR3 bases are TGTGCCAGCAGAATCTTGGGGGATAACTATGGCTACACCTTC. Its translation is CASRILGDNYGYTF.

This clonotype was recorded at least ten times. This sequence joins TRBV7-8 and TRBJ2-7, with unresolved D. V lost 5 bases and J 1 base, leaving 9 bases between the germline ends. The germline V gene has CDR1 SGHVS and CDR2 FQNEAQ. The CDR3 extends over 13 amino acids. CDR3 residues: CASSLGLSYEQYF. CDR3 nucleotide sequence: TGTGCCAGCAGCCTTGGGTTGTCCTACGAGCAGTACTTC.

This clonotype has at least ten counts. The chain carries TRBV5-1 and TRBJ2-5, with D possibly being TRBD1 (6 bases). CDR1 is SGHRS, CDR2 YFSETQ, per germline. Trimming shortened V by 0 bases and J by 2 bases, and 8 bases separated the two germline ends. The CDR3 extends over 14 amino acids. CDR3 region: CASSLGTAQETQYF. CDR3 DNA sequence: TGCGCCAGCAGCTTGGGGACAGCACAAGAGACCCAGTACTTC.

This clonotype was seen repeatedly, ten times or more. The chain couples TRBV29-1 to TRBJ1-5; 7 bases line up with TRBD1. The J segment lost 7 bases and the V segment lost 4 bases, leaving 4 bases of the junction unmatched. The CDR3 has 12 residues. Germline V gives CDR1 SQVTM, CDR2 ANQGSEA. The CDR3 DNA sequence: TGCAGCGTTGGGACAGGCGGGCAGCCCCAGCATTTT. Translation gives CSVGTGGQPQHF.

This clonotype appeared many times. The J gene is TRBJ2-7, the V gene TRBV5-1; 10 bases match TRBD2. The junction had 3 bases not matched to a gene; V was cut back by 0 bases and J by 3 bases. Germline CDR1 and CDR2: SGHRS and YFSETQ. The CDR3 is 15 amino acids. This CDR3 is CASSLASGRIYEQYF. DNA for the CDR3: TGCGCCAGCAGCTTGGCTAGCGGGAGAATCTACGAGCAGTACTTC.

The CDR3 protein is CASSRDSVRQETQYF. The CDR3 DNA sequence: TGCGCCAGCAGCCGGGACAGCGTTAGACAAGAGACCCAGTACTTC. The chain couples TRBV5-1 to TRBJ2-5, with 7 bases that match TRBD1. Per germline, CDR1 SGHRS and CDR2 YFSETQ. The CDR3 has 15 amino acids. Germline trimming cut 4 bases from V and 2 bases from J; bases unmatched to any gene: 8. Filled out from reference TRBV5-1 and TRBJ2-5, the complete variable domain reads KAGVTQTPRYLIKTRGQQVTLSCSPISGHRSVSWYQQTPGQGLQFLFEYFSETQRNKGNFPGRFSGRQFSNSRSEMNVSTLELGDSALYLCASSRDSVRQETQYFGPGTRLLVL.